These 9 T cell receptor beta chains were all obtained from the same sample, sequenced in a study of blood T cells in healthy people across ages. The second PCR ran about 7 to 12 cycles with a sample-barcoded 5' primer and J-beta primers. TCRdb independently ran MiXCR on the 5' RACE reads; one entry per CDR3 protein. The sample has some 920,000 distinct CDR3 sequences, roughly half seen once. The sample taken for sequencing was blood. These receptors originate from an older woman in good health.

Note on this clonotype: One end of the junction does not line up with germline, which may come from a read error. V gene TRBV24-1 combines with J gene TRBJ2-2; D tentatively fits TRBD1 or TRBD2 (5 bases each). The CDR3 length is 15 residues. The V gene's germline CDR1 is KGHDR and CDR2 SFDVKD. The CDR3 DNA is TGTACCACCAGTGATCCAGGGAGTAGGACCGGGGAGCTGTTTTTT. Protein: CTTSDPGSRTGELFF.

The J gene is TRBJ2-2, the V gene TRBV7-6, with 8 bases fitting TRBD2. The CDR3 sequence is 18 residues long. Germline CDR1 SGHVS, CDR2 FNYEAQ. V was pared by 1 base and J by 3 bases, with 10 bases of the junction left unmatched. The CDR3 loop is CASSLESQASGYTGELFF. In DNA, the CDR3 is TGTGCCAGCAGCTTAGAATCTCAGGCTAGCGGGTACACCGGGGAGCTGTTTTTT.

CDR3 DNA: TGCAGTGCTAGACCCCTCCAAACACGGGACAATCAGCCCCAGCATTTT. It specifies CSARPLQTRDNQPQHF. The chain recombines TRBV20-1 with TRBJ1-5; unclear D gene. Trimming took 2 bases from V and 3 from J, leaving 17 bases between them. Germline-derived CDR1 and CDR2 are DFQATT and SNEGSKA (reference sequence). The CDR3 length is 16 residues.

The chain recombines TRBV28 with TRBJ2-3, with D perhaps TRBD2 (5 bases). The CDR3 is made up of 14 amino acids. Germline V gene sequence: CDR1 MDHEN, CDR2 SYDVKM. The V end was cut by 2 bases, the J end by 5 bases, with 11 bases between. CDR3 sequence: CASSLTSQVDTQYF. In DNA form, the CDR3 reads TGTGCCAGCAGTTTAACTAGTCAGGTAGATACGCAGTATTTT.

This clonotype occurred a few times. The chain employs TRBV7-2 and TRBJ1-6; 8 bases align to TRBD1. After removal of 4 bases from V and 10 bases from J, the junction contained 12 bases not matched to a gene. Germline assignment: CDR1 SGHTA and CDR2 FQGNSA. This CDR3 has 16 residues. CDR3 sequence reads: CASSSLPGQVNSPLHF. The CDR3 DNA is TGTGCCAGCAGCTCCCTACCGGGACAGGTTAACTCACCCCTCCACTTT.

The chain joins TRBV4-2 to TRBJ1-2; D unclear. The CDR3 sequence is 17 residues long. V dropped 1 base and J dropped 0 bases, with 15 bases sitting between them. Per germline, CDR1 LGHNA and CDR2 YNFKEQ. This CDR3 reads CASSQAVSLLSNYGYTF. The DNA of the CDR3 is TGTGCCAGCAGCCAAGCAGTCAGTTTACTATCTAACTATGGCTACACCTTC.

This clonotype has more than one count but fewer than ten. This chain connects TRBV29-1 to TRBJ2-7, with TRBD2 as a possible D gene (5 bases). The length of the CDR3 is 14 residues. Germline values: CDR1 SQVTM, CDR2 ANQGSEA. V shed 5 bases and J shed 0 bases, with 14 bases lying between them. The CDR3 coding sequence is TGCAGCGTTATGGGTTTTCGGGACTCCTACGAGCAGTACTTC. It is translated as CSVMGFRDSYEQYF.

This clonotype was counted between two and nine times. The V call is TRBV6-1, the J call TRBJ2-7; a weak D match, TRBD2 (5 bases). The CDR3 totals 14 residues. The germline CDR1 and CDR2 sequences are MNHNS and SASEGT. Trimming cost V 5 bases and J 0 bases, with 11 bases left between them. The CDR3 sequence is CASSLDWSSYEQYF. CDR3 DNA: TGTGCCAGCAGTTTGGACTGGAGCTCCTACGAGCAGTACTTC.

Written as DNA, the CDR3 is TGTGCCAGCATCGCCGAGCGGGGCAATCAGCCCCAGCATTTT. It is translated as CASIAERGNQPQHF. The chain couples TRBV6-6 to TRBJ1-5, with D uncertain. The length of the CDR3 is 14 residues. Per the germline V gene, CDR1 is MNHNY and CDR2 is SVGAGI (reference sequence). V was trimmed by 7 bases and J by 2 bases, leaving 12 bases between them.